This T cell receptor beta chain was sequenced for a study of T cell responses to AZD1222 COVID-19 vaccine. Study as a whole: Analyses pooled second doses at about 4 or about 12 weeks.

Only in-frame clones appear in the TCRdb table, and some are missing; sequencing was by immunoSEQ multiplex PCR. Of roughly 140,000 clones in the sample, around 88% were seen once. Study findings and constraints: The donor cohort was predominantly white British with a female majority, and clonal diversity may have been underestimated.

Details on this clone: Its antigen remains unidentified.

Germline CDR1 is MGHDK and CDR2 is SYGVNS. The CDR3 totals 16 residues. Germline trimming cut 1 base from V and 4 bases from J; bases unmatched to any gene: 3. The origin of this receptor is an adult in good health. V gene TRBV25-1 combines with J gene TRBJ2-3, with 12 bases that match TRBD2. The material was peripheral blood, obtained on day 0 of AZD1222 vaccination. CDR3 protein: CASSELTSGRSDTQYF. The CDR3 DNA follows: TGTGCCAGCAGTGAATTAACTAGCGGGAGGTCAGATACGCAGTATTTT. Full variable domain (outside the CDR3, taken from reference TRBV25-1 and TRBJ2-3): EADIYQTPRYLVIGTGKKITLECSQTMGHDKMYWYQQDPGMELHLIHYSYGVNSTEKGDLSSESTVSRIRTEHFPLTLESARPSHTSQYLCASSELTSGRSDTQYFGPGTRLTVL.